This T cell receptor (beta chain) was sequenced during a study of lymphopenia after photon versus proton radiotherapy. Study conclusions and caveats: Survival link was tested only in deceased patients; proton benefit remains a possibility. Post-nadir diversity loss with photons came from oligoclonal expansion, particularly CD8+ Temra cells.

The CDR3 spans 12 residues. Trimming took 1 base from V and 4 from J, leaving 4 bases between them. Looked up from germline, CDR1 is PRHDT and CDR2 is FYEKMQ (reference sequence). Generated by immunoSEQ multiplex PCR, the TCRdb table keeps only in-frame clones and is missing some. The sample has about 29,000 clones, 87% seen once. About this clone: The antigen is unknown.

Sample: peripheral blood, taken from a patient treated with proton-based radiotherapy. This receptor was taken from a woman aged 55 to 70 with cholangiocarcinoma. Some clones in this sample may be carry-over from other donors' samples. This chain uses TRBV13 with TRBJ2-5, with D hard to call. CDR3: CASSLDRETQYF. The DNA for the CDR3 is TGTGCCAGCAGCTTAGATCGAGAGACCCAGTACTTC. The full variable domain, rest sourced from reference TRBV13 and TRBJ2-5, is AAGVIQSPRHLIKEKRETATLKCYPIPRHDTVYWYQQGPGQDPQFLISFYEKMQSDKGSIPDRFSAQQFSDYHSELNMSSLELGDSALYFCASSLDRETQYFGPGTRLLVL.